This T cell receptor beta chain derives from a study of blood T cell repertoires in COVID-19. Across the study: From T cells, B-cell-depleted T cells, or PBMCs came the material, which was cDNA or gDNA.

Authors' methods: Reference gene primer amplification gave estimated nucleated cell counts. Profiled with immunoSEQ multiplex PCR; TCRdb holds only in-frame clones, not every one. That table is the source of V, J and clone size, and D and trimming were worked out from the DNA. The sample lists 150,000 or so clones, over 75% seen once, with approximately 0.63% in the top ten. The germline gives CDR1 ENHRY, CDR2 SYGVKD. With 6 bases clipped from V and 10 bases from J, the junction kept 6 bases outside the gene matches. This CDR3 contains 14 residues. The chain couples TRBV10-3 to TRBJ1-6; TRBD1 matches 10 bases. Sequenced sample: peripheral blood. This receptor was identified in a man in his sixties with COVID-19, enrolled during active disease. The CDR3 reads CAIRGTGVRSPLHF. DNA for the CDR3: TGTGCCATCAGGGGGACAGGGGTGAGGTCACCCCTCCACTTT.